This record covers a single T cell receptor beta chain. Study processing details: Amplification with reference gene primers provided the estimates of nucleated cell counts. The repertoire was sequenced with immunoSEQ multiplex PCR; TCRdb's copy has only in-frame clones and lacks some. V and J calls and clone size come straight from that table; D and trimming were deduced from the DNA. The table includes about 130,000 clones, 70% to 80% detected once. The record originates from a study of blood T cell repertoires in COVID-19. In the study overall: The samples span acute and convalescent COVID-19 from the United States, Italy and Spain.

This CDR3 has 16 amino acids. Trimming at V came to 5 bases and at J to 7 bases, leaving 9 bases not matched to a gene. CDR1 and CDR2 from the germline V gene are MRHNA and SNTAGT. The rearrangement uses TRBV6-4 and TRBJ2-1, with 12 bases matching TRBD2. This receptor was obtained from a man aged 55-75 years who had recovered from COVID-19. Specimen: peripheral blood. The CDR3 region is CASSPDASGRGNEQFF. DNA for the CDR3: TGTGCCAGCAGTCCCGATGCTAGCGGGAGGGGAAATGAGCAGTTCTTC.